This T cell receptor beta chain comes out of a study of OX40 agonist ivuxolimab in advanced cancers. Autoimmune disease history or systemic immunosuppression was exclusionary. Trimming left V 2 bases short and J 6 bases short, with 7 bases between. Germline-derived CDR1 and CDR2 are LGHNA and YNFKEQ. The CDR3 runs 13 residues. The table came from immunoSEQ multiplex PCR; TCRdb's copy has only in-frame clones and leaves some out. Here the sample spans over 50,000 clones, 82% being singletons. The sequence was obtained from an adult with an advanced solid tumor such as melanoma, head and neck, liver or kidney cancer. Sequences were derived from CD4+ or CD8+ T cells sorted from blood, sampled in a trial of the OX40 agonist ivuxolimab. The J gene is TRBJ2-2, the V gene TRBV4-2, with unresolved D. For the CDR3, the DNA is TGTGCCAGCAGCCAATCCGACTCCGGGGAGCTGTTTTTT. Amino acid sequence: CASSQSDSGELFF.